This TCR beta chain is from a study of PD-L1 blockade in urothelial cancer. Using immunoSEQ multiplex PCR, the repertoire was profiled, and TCRdb retains in-frame clones only, with some absent. The sample contains more than 60,000 clones, about 90% of which appear only once. As for this clone: Its specificity is not known.

The time point is: peripheral blood 6 weeks after treatment start. Urothelial carcinoma, locally advanced or metastatic, affected the patients. Study-level points and caveats: Clones that were tumor-associated expanded more in the blood of durable-benefit patients at 3 weeks.

This clonotype was obtained from a man aged 55-75 years with urothelial cancer. Material: PBMCs, obtained around atezolizumab (anti-PD-L1) treatment.

This CDR3 reads CASTAVGPAGYTF. The CDR3 DNA follows: TGTGCCAGCACCGCAGTGGGGCCGGCTGGCTACACCTTC. This chain links TRBV6-1 with TRBJ1-2; the D gene is possibly TRBD1 (5 bases). The CDR3 is 13 residues long. CDR1 is MNHNS, CDR2 SASEGT, per germline. Between the trimmed V and J ends, which lost 7 bases and 7 bases, there was a span of 16 bases.